This T cell receptor beta chain derives from a study of low-dose radiotherapy and immunotherapy resistance in tumors. On the study more broadly: Cohort 1 received 0.5 Gy per fraction every 2 weeks, totaling 6.5 Gy.

This clonotype came up many times. First-strand cDNA relied on TRAV- and TRBV-specific primers spanning alpha and beta chains. PCR amplification of the TCRs was performed with Phusion for 15 to 25 PCR cycles, and it relied on a constant-region primer together with a V-primer adapter. TCRdb processed the reads anew with MiXCR; each CDR3 protein has one entry. The sample lists tens of thousands of distinct CDR3 sequences; around 17% were seen once. The time point: after trial treatment. As for treatment: LDRT plus nivolumab, ipilimumab, low-dose cyclophosphamide and aspirin (RACIN trial). The V gene's germline CDR1 is SQVTM and CDR2 ANQGSEA. After removal of 1 base from V and 3 bases from J, the junction contained 5 bases not matched to a gene. The CDR3 is made up of 15 amino acids.

This clonotype originated in a male donor with prostate cancer. The chain has TRBV29-1 and TRBJ2-7; 11 positions agree with TRBD1. The sequenced sample was PBMCs, obtained after low-dose radiotherapy plus immunotherapy. The CDR3, as DNA: TGCAGCGTTGAAGGGACCGGGACAGGGGGCTACGAGCAGTACTTC. This gives the protein CSVEGTGTGGYEQYF.